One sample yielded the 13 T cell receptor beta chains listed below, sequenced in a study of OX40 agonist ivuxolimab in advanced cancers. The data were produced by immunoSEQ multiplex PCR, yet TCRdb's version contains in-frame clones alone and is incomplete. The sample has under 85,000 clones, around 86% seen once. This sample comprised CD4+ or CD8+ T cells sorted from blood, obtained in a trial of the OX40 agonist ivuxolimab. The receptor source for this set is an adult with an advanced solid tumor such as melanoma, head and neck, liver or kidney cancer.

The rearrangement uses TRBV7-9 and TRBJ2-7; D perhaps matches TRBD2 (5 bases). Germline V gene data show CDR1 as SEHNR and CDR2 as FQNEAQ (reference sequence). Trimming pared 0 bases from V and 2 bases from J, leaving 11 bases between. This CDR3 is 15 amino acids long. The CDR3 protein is CASSLAGRGPYEQYF. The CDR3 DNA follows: TGTGCCAGCAGCTTAGCAGGGCGAGGGCCCTACGAGCAGTACTTC.

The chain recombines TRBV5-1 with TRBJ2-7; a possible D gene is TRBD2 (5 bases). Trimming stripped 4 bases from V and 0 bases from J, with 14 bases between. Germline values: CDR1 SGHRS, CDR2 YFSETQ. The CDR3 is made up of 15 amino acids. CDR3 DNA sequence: TGCGCCAGCAGCCGGGGTGTAGGGAACTCCTACGAGCAGTACTTC. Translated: CASSRGVGNSYEQYF.

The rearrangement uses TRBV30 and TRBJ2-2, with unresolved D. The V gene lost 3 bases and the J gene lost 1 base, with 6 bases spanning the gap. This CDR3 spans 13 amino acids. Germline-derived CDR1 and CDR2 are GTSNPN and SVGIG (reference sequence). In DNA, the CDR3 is TGTGCCTGGAGAAAAGGGAACACCGGGGAGCTGTTTTTT. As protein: CAWRKGNTGELFF.

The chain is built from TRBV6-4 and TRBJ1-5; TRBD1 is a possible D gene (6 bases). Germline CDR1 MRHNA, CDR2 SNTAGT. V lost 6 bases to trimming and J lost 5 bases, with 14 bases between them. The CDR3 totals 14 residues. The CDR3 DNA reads TGTGCCAGCAGCCCGGACAGCGCCGATCAGCCCCAGCATTTT. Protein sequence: CASSPDSADQPQHF.

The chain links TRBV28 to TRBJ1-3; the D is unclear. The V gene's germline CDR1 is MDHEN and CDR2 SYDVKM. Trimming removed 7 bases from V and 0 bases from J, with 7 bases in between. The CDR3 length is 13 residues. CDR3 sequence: CASTRFSGNTIYF. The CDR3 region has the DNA TGTGCCAGCACACGGTTCTCTGGAAACACCATATATTTT.

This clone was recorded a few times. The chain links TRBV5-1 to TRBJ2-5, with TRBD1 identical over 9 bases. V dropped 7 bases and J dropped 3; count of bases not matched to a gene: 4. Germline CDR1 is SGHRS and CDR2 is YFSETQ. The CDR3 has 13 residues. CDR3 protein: CASSGTGKETQYF. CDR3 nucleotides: TGCGCCAGCTCCGGGACAGGGAAAGAGACCCAGTACTTC.

In DNA form, the CDR3 reads TGTGCCATCAGTGAGTCAACTAGCGGGGTGGATACGCAGTATTTT. Translating gives CAISESTSGVDTQYF. The rearrangement uses TRBV10-3 and TRBJ2-3; 10 nucleotides line up with TRBD2. Germline V gene sequence: CDR1 ENHRY, CDR2 SYGVKD. The CDR3 is made up of 15 amino acids. V trimming: 0 bases; J trimming: 6 bases; junction bases outside the gene matches: 3.

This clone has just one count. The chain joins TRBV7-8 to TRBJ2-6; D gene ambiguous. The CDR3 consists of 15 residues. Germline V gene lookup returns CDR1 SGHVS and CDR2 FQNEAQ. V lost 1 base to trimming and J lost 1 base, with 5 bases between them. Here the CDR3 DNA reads TGTGCCAGCAGCTTAGTGGGTTCTGGGGCCAACGTCCTGACTTTC. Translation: CASSLVGSGANVLTF.

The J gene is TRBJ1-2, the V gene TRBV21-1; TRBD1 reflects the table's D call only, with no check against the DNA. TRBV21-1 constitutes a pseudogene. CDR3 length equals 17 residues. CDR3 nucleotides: TGTGCCAGCAGCAAAGATCCGGACAGGGGGCTTTTGGATGGCTACACCTTC. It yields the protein CASSKDPDRGLLDGYTF.

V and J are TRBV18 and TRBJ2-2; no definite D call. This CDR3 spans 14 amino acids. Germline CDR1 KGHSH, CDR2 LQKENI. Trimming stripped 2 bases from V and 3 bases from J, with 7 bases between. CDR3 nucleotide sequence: TGTGCCAGCTCACCAGGGCCGTACACCGGGGAGCTGTTTTTT. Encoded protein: CASSPGPYTGELFF.

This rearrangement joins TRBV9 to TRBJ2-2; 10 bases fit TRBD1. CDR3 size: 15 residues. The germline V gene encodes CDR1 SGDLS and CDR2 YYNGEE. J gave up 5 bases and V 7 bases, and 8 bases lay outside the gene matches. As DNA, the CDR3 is TGTGCCAGCGGCTCCAGGACAGGGGGTACCGGGGAGCTGTTTTTT. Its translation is CASGSRTGGTGELFF.

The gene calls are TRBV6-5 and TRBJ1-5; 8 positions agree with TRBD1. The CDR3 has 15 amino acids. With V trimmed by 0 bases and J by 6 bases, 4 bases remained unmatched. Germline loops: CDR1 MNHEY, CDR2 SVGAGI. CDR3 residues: CASSYSQGAGQPQHF. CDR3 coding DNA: TGTGCCAGCAGTTACTCCCAGGGGGCTGGTCAGCCCCAGCATTTT.

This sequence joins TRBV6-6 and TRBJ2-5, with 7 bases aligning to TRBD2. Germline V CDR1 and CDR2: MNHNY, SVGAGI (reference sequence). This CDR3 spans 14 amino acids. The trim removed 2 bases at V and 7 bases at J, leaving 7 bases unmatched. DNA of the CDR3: TGTGCCAGCAGTTACGAGGGTTCGGGGGGGACCCAGTACTTC. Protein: CASSYEGSGGTQYF.